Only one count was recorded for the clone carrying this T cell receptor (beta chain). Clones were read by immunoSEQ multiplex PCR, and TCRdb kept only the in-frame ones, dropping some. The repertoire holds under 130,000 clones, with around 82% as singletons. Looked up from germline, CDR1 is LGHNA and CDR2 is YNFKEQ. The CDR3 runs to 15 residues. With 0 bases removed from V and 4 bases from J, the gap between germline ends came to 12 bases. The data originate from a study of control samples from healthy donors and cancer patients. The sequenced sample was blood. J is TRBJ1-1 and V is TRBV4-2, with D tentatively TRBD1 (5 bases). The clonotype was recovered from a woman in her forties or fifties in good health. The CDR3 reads CASSQEVGGGTEAFF. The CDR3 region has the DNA TGTGCCAGCAGCCAAGAAGTTGGCGGGGGCACTGAAGCTTTCTTT.